Shown below are 20 T cell receptor beta chains from a single sample sequenced in a study of cytomegalovirus exposure and HLA in healthy donors. Primers for the PCR totalled 60 Vbeta and 13 Jbeta. Data came from immunoSEQ multiplex PCR; TCRdb stores just in-frame clones and leaves some out. The sample lists 120,000 or so clones; around three quarters were seen once. The sequenced sample was PBMCs. These receptors came from a human donor in good health.

A few counts support this clone. V and J are TRBV7-9 and TRBJ2-2; TRBD2 is a possible D gene (6 bases). V gave up 4 bases and J gave up 1 base, with 16 bases separating them. Germline CDR1 reads SEHNR; CDR2 reads FQNEAQ (reference sequence). The CDR3 spans 17 residues. CDR3 protein: CASSSLRGAENTGELFF. CDR3 nucleotide sequence: TGTGCCAGCAGCTCCTTGCGGGGAGCCGAGAACACCGGGGAGCTGTTTTTT.

The CDR3 reads CASSIGSGGGGEQFF. The CDR3 DNA reads as TGTGCCAGTAGTATCGGGAGCGGAGGCGGTGGTGAGCAGTTCTTC. The rearrangement joins TRBV19 to TRBJ2-1; D possibly corresponds to TRBD2 (6 bases). V shed 3 bases and J shed 9 bases, with 18 bases lying between them. This CDR3 spans 15 amino acids. The V gene's germline CDR1 is LNHDA and CDR2 SQIVND (reference sequence).

This rearrangement joins TRBV6-1 to TRBJ2-1; D is perhaps TRBD1 (6 bases). The CDR3 sequence is 12 residues long. The germline gives CDR1 MNHNS, CDR2 SASEGT. CDR3 DNA: TGTGCGTCTCAGGGGATCATGGATGAGCAGTTCTTC. This gives the protein CASQGIMDEQFF.

This chain joins TRBV6-1 and TRBJ1-6; no definite D call. CDR1 is MNHNS, CDR2 SASEGT, per germline. The germline V and J ends were trimmed by 2 bases and 9 bases, with 8 bases remaining between them. The CDR3 is 13 amino acids. The CDR3 protein is CASSELESSPLHF. The CDR3 DNA is TGTGCCAGCAGTGAACTAGAGAGTTCACCCCTCCACTTT.

The chain has TRBV6-5 and TRBJ2-4, with TRBD1 matching 10 bases. The CDR3 is 15 residues long. The germline V gene has CDR1 MNHEY and CDR2 SVGAGI. V lost 5 bases to trimming and J lost 3 bases; unmatched junction nucleotides: 4. In DNA form, the CDR3 reads TGTGCCAGCAGTAGCTGGACAGGGGGCAAAAACATTCAGTACTTC. It encodes CASSSWTGGKNIQYF.

V gene TRBV5-1 combines with J gene TRBJ1-2, with D uncertain. The CDR3 sequence is 13 residues long. Trimming stripped 1 base from V and 1 base from J, with 5 bases between. Germline loops: CDR1 SGHRS, CDR2 YFSETQ. CDR3 DNA: TGCGCCAGCAGCTTGCCCGGTAACTATGGCTACACCTTC. As protein: CASSLPGNYGYTF.

This chain links TRBV5-1 with TRBJ2-3, with D possibly TRBD2 on 6 matching bases. CDR1 SGHRS and CDR2 YFSETQ come from the germline V gene. V gave up 5 bases and J gave up 1 base, with 11 bases separating them. CDR3 length equals 14 residues. The CDR3 DNA reads as TGCGCCAGCAGGCCACTAGCTGGCACAGATACGCAGTATTTT. Translated, it gives CASRPLAGTDTQYF.

V and J are TRBV28 and TRBJ2-1, with 11 nucleotides matching TRBD2. Germline V CDR1 and CDR2: MDHEN, SYDVKM. CDR3 length: 15 amino acids. The ends lost 6 bases at V and 8 bases at J; junction bases unmatched: 9. The CDR3 DNA sequence: TGTGCCAGCAGCCCGGGACTAGCGGCTACATATGAGCAGTTCTTC. Amino acids: CASSPGLAATYEQFF.

V is TRBV5-4 and J is TRBJ1-2, with 8 bases identical to TRBD1. The CDR3 length is 13 residues. Germline CDR1 and CDR2: SGHNT and YYREEE (reference sequence). V dropped 4 bases and J dropped 7; count of bases not matched to a gene: 6. The CDR3 loop is CASSLQGVGGYTF. CDR3 coding DNA: TGTGCCAGCAGCCTACAGGGGGTAGGTGGCTACACCTTC.

J is TRBJ2-2 and V is TRBV4-1; a weak D match, TRBD1 (5 bases). V was shortened by 3 bases and J by 4 bases, with 18 bases between the two germline ends. Germline V lookup: CDR1 MGHRA, CDR2 YSYEKL. This CDR3 has 17 residues. The CDR3 protein is CASSQGGARKLTGELFF. DNA of the CDR3: TGCGCCAGCAGCCAGGGTGGGGCGCGAAAACTCACCGGGGAGCTGTTTTTT.

The chain recombines TRBV5-4 with TRBJ2-3; the match to TRBD2 covers 8 bases. CDR1 SGHNT and CDR2 YYREEE come from the germline V gene (reference sequence). Germline trimming cut 6 bases from V and 2 bases from J; bases unmatched to any gene: 11. This CDR3 has 16 residues. CDR3 amino acids: CASNQAGAPPTDTQYF. In DNA, the CDR3 is TGTGCCAGCAACCAAGCGGGAGCCCCCCCCACAGATACGCAGTATTTT.

The CDR3: CASSEGGLAGSYEQYF. CDR3 DNA: TGTGCCAGCAGTGAAGGGGGACTAGCGGGATCCTACGAGCAGTACTTC. V gene TRBV6-1 combines with J gene TRBJ2-7, with 13 nucleotides matching TRBD2. The trim removed 1 base at V and 1 base at J, leaving 1 base unmatched. The CDR3 has 16 amino acids. Per the germline V gene, CDR1 is MNHNS and CDR2 is SASEGT.

The J gene is TRBJ1-5, the V gene TRBV7-9; tentatively, D is TRBD1 (5 bases). The CDR3 sequence is 15 residues long. Looked up from germline, CDR1 is SEHNR and CDR2 is FQNEAQ (reference sequence). The V and J ends lost 5 bases and 2 bases respectively, with 13 bases between them. The CDR3 region has the DNA TGTGCCAGCAGCCCCCTCGGGGGGGGCAATCAGCCCCAGCATTTT. This encodes CASSPLGGGNQPQHF.

This chain links TRBV18 with TRBJ2-5; a weak D match, TRBD1 (6 bases). Judging by the DNA end, TRBJ2-7 fits better; the J call may be wrong. This CDR3 comprises 13 residues. The germline CDR1 and CDR2 sequences are KGHSH and LQKENI. CDR3 region: CASSPPAGVEQYF. The DNA for the CDR3 is TGTGCCAGCTCACCACCGGCAGGGGTCGAGCAGTACTTC.

J is TRBJ2-3 and V is TRBV27, with 9 bases aligning to TRBD2. The CDR3 loop spans 14 amino acids. Trimming removed 5 bases from V and 5 bases from J; junction bases left unmatched: 5. Looked up from germline, CDR1 is MNHEY and CDR2 is SMNVEV (reference sequence). Here the CDR3 reads CASSPGLAGDTQYF. CDR3 nucleotides: TGTGCCAGCAGTCCGGGACTAGCAGGAGATACGCAGTATTTT.

There are a few counts of this clone. The CDR3 sequence is CASRKPGLAGTAGELFF. CDR3 nucleotide sequence: TGTGCCAGCAGGAAGCCGGGACTAGCGGGAACGGCCGGGGAGCTGTTTTTT. The chain couples TRBV5-4 to TRBJ2-2, with 13 nucleotides matching TRBD2. This CDR3 has 17 residues. Germline CDR1 reads SGHNT; CDR2 reads YYREEE (reference sequence). V lost 5 bases, J lost 6 bases, and 10 bases stayed unmatched.

This chain connects TRBV4-2 to TRBJ1-5, with a possible D match to TRBD1 (5 bases). The CDR3 consists of 13 residues. CDR1 and CDR2 (germline): LGHNA, YNFKEQ. V was shortened by 1 base and J by 8 bases, with 9 bases between the two germline ends. The CDR3 DNA is TGTGCCAGCAGCCAAGGGTCGGGGGAGCCCCAGCATTTT. Amino acids: CASSQGSGEPQHF.

The rearrangement uses TRBV5-6 and TRBJ1-4; D gene uncertain. This CDR3 has 15 residues. Germline CDR1 reads SGHDT; CDR2 reads YYEEEE. Trimming removed 4 bases from V and 4 bases from J, with 14 bases in between. CDR3 residues: CASSMAARSNEKLFF. The CDR3 region has the DNA TGTGCCAGCAGCATGGCGGCGCGGAGTAATGAAAAACTGTTTTTT. Variable domain in full (rest from reference TRBV5-6 and TRBJ1-4): DAGVTQSPTHLIKTRGQQVTLRCSPKSGHDTVSWYQQALGQGPQFIFQYYEEEERQRGNFPDRFSGHQFPNYSSELNVNALLLGDSALYLCASSMAARSNEKLFFGSGTQLSVL.

The sample holds a few counts of this clone. This chain uses TRBV19 with TRBJ2-5; 7 nucleotides line up with TRBD2. This CDR3 spans 16 amino acids. Trimming removed 1 base from V and 5 bases from J; junction bases left unmatched: 10. Germline CDR1 and CDR2: LNHDA and SQIVND (reference sequence). CDR3 in DNA: TGTGCCAGTAGTATAGTTTCGGGGGAGGGGTCGGAGACCCAGTACTTC. Translation gives CASSIVSGEGSETQYF.

The CDR3 spells CASSWGPVKYEQYF. The CDR3 DNA sequence: TGTGCCAGCAGTTGGGGGCCCGTCAAATACGAGCAGTACTTC. The chain recombines TRBV28 with TRBJ2-7; D perhaps matches TRBD1 (6 bases). CDR1 and CDR2 (germline): MDHEN, SYDVKM. Trimming removed 4 bases at V and 4 bases at J, with 14 bases between. The CDR3 has 14 residues.